This T cell receptor beta chain originates from a study of blood T cell repertoires in COVID-19. In the study overall: Sources were T cells, B-cell-depleted T cells, or PBMCs; the material itself was cDNA or gDNA.

This clone came up a few times. V shed 1 base and J 4 bases; nucleotides not matched to a gene: 5. The CDR3 is made up of 15 amino acids. Germline V gene data show CDR1 as LNHNV and CDR2 as YYDKDF (reference sequence). Measured with immunoSEQ multiplex PCR; TCRdb has only the in-frame clones, and not every one. This sample carries around 620,000 clones, about nine tenths of them seen once, and the ten largest clones take more than 0.25%. Sequencing was done on a sample of peripheral blood. This rearrangement joins TRBV15 to TRBJ1-2, with 8 bases lining up with TRBD1. The receptor was derived from a woman under 30 with acute or convalescent COVID-19. The CDR3 DNA reads as TGTGCCACCAGCAGAGCCGATACAGGGGGCTATGGCTACACCTTC. This translates into CATSRADTGGYGYTF.